This entry concerns a single T cell receptor (beta chain). These data come from a study of PD-L1 blockade in urothelial cancer. Sequenced by immunoSEQ multiplex PCR; TCRdb stores in-frame clones only, minus some. The sample consists of about 72,000 clones, roughly 86% of them appearing once. Time point: pretreatment peripheral blood. Germline V gene lookup returns CDR1 SGHRS and CDR2 YFSETQ. The CDR3 is made up of 15 amino acids. V trimming: 0 bases; J trimming: 2 bases; junction bases outside the gene matches: 4. V gene TRBV5-1 combines with J gene TRBJ2-5; 7 nucleotides match TRBD2. The material was PBMCs, obtained around atezolizumab (anti-PD-L1) treatment. The sequence came from a man between 60 and 70 years old with urothelial cancer. The CDR3 loop is CASSLEGREQETQYF. The CDR3 DNA is TGCGCCAGCAGCTTGGAGGGGAGGGAACAAGAGACCCAGTACTTC. Variable domain in full (rest from reference TRBV5-1 and TRBJ2-5): KAGVTQTPRYLIKTRGQQVTLSCSPISGHRSVSWYQQTPGQGLQFLFEYFSETQRNKGNFPGRFSGRQFSNSRSEMNVSTLELGDSALYLCASSLEGREQETQYFGPGTRLLVL.